Following are 28 T cell receptor beta chains from one sample sequenced in a study of human T cells and chemical hapten exposure. One entry per CDR3 protein results from TCRdb running MiXCR on the RACE reads. The sample yields some 200,000 distinct CDR3 sequences, 20% to 25% seen once. The time point was: patch test 1, 2 weeks after DPC sensitization. Stated treatment: therapeutic diphenylcyclopropenone sensitization with weekly scalp DPC. Sequencing used whole blood, obtained in connection with sensitization to the hapten diphenylcyclopropenone (DPC). Receptors originate from a woman aged 45-65 years with alopecia areata. Some clones in this sample may be carry-over from other donors' samples.

This clonotype showed up many times. The rearrangement links TRBV7-9 to TRBJ2-4, with TRBD1 as a possible D gene (5 bases). Germline-derived CDR1 and CDR2 are SEHNR and FQNEAQ (reference sequence). The V end lost 3 bases, the J end lost 6 bases, and 9 bases lay between the germline ends. CDR3 length equals 13 residues. DNA for the CDR3: TGTGCCAGCAGCTTCGGACACGGAAACATTCAGTACTTC. Amino acids: CASSFGHGNIQYF.

This chain uses TRBV5-5 with TRBJ2-1; the D gene is possibly TRBD2 (5 bases). The CDR3 runs 17 residues. Trimming removed 3 bases from V and 1 base from J, with 17 bases in between. Per germline, CDR1 SGHKS and CDR2 YYEKEE (reference sequence). This chain's CDR3 is CASSSARAGGSYNEQFF. The CDR3 DNA is TGTGCCAGCAGCTCCGCGCGGGCAGGTGGATCCTACAATGAGCAGTTCTTC.

V gene TRBV21-1 combines with J gene TRBJ2-6; the DNA was not used to check the table's D call, TRBD1. TRBV21-1 is labeled a pseudogene. The CDR3 runs 16 residues. This CDR3 is CASSKTQEAGANVLTF. As DNA, the CDR3 is TGTGCCAGCAGCAAGACACAGGAGGCTGGGGCCAACGTCCTGACTTTC.

In its sample, this clonotype was seen many times. For the CDR3, the DNA is TGTGCCACCAGCAAAAGAACCGGGACTAGAGGGTTCTTC. Translated, it gives CATSKRTGTRGFF. V and J are TRBV15 and TRBJ2-1, with 8 positions matching TRBD2. CDR1 is LNHNV, CDR2 YYDKDF, per germline (reference sequence). This CDR3 is 13 amino acids long. The V segment lost 4 bases and the J segment 15 bases; nucleotides outside the gene matches: 11.

This sequence joins TRBV6-1 and TRBJ2-1, with no clear D. CDR1 is MNHNS, CDR2 SASEGT, per germline. The CDR3 loop spans 15 amino acids. Trimming took off 6 bases at V and 6 bases at J, with 18 bases between the two ends. CDR3 sequence reads: CASSFELSRRNEQFF. The CDR3 DNA is TGTGCCAGCAGCTTTGAACTTTCGAGACGCAATGAGCAGTTCTTC.

This rearrangement joins TRBV27 to TRBJ2-1; the match to TRBD2 covers 9 bases. The CDR3 is 15 amino acids. Per germline, CDR1 MNHEY and CDR2 SMNVEV (reference sequence). The trim removed 5 bases at V and 4 bases at J, leaving 6 bases unmatched. The CDR3 coding sequence is TGTGCCAGCAGTCAAGCGGGAGGCTTTTACAATGAGCAGTTCTTC. Its protein is CASSQAGGFYNEQFF.

The V gene is TRBV19, the J gene TRBJ2-1, with D perhaps TRBD2 (5 bases). This CDR3 has 15 residues. From germline, CDR1 is LNHDA and CDR2 SQIVND (reference sequence). V was clipped by 0 bases and J by 8 bases, with 14 bases between them. For the CDR3, the DNA is TGTGCCAGTAGTATAGATTCTAGCTATCCCGATGAGCAGTTCTTC. Translated: CASSIDSSYPDEQFF.

This clonotype has ten or more counts. The CDR3 DNA sequence: TGTGCCATCAGTGAGTCGGGGACTAGCGGGAGCGGTGAGCAGTTCTTC. This sequence encodes CAISESGTSGSGEQFF. The genes are TRBV10-3 and TRBJ2-1; TRBD2 matches 14 bases. The CDR3 covers 16 residues. Germline lookup yields CDR1 ENHRY and CDR2 SYGVKD. Trimming cost V 0 bases and J 9 bases; bases outside gene matches: 4.

The chain carries TRBV4-2 and TRBJ1-1; TRBD1 matches at 11 bases. CDR3 length: 16 residues. Germline CDR1 LGHNA, CDR2 YNFKEQ. The J segment lost 5 bases and the V segment lost 0 bases, leaving 5 bases of the junction unmatched. The CDR3 protein is CASSQEEGTGGTEAFF. CDR3 nucleotides: TGTGCCAGCAGCCAAGAGGAGGGGACAGGGGGTACTGAAGCTTTCTTT.

This clonotype was detected only a few times. This chain uses TRBV6-6 with TRBJ1-4, with a possible D match to TRBD1 (5 bases). Per germline, CDR1 MNHNY and CDR2 SVGAGI (reference sequence). Deletions cut 2 bases from V and 8 bases from J, with 9 bases between. The CDR3 extends over 13 amino acids. The CDR3 DNA reads TGTGCCAGCAGTTACGGGGGGGACGAAAAACTGTTTTTT. The encoded protein is CASSYGGDEKLFF.

The rearrangement links TRBV7-9 to TRBJ2-1; 8 positions match TRBD2. J lost 0 bases, V lost 1 base, and 5 bases had no gene match. The CDR3 loop spans 17 amino acids. Germline V gene lookup returns CDR1 SEHNR and CDR2 FQNEAQ (reference sequence). CDR3 loop: CASSLDLAGRSYNEQFF. The CDR3 DNA follows: TGTGCCAGCAGCTTAGACCTAGCGGGCCGCTCCTACAATGAGCAGTTCTTC.

This clonotype was observed a few times. The V call is TRBV24-1, the J call TRBJ2-3; D may be TRBD2 (6 bases). V lost 3 bases to trimming and J lost 2 bases, with 11 bases between them. The CDR3 length is 15 residues. Looked up from germline, CDR1 is KGHDR and CDR2 is SFDVKD. The DNA of the CDR3 is TGTGCCACCAGTGATCCGGAGGGTATCACAGATACGCAGTATTTT. It is translated as CATSDPEGITDTQYF.

The table lists this clonotype with a few counts. This chain links TRBV5-1 with TRBJ1-2, with D possibly being TRBD1 (6 bases). CDR3 size: 16 residues. V lost 0 bases to trimming and J lost 4 bases, with 16 bases between them. Germline CDR1 and CDR2: SGHRS and YFSETQ. CDR3 coding DNA: TGCGCCAGCAGCTTGGCCGGGCAGGGGACCCCCTATGGCTACACCTTC. Its translation: CASSLAGQGTPYGYTF.

As regards this clonotype: Relative to the germline gene, one junction end is altered; a read error may explain this. The chain uses TRBV7-2 and TRBJ1-2; 8 nucleotides match TRBD1. This CDR3 has 14 residues. Germline lookup yields CDR1 SGHTA and CDR2 FQGNSA. DNA for the CDR3: TGTGCCAGCAGCTTGGGACAGGTGATCTATGGCTATACCTTC. It encodes CASSLGQVIYGYTF.

This clonotype was picked up a small number of times. V and J are TRBV5-1 and TRBJ2-7, with D perhaps matching TRBD2 (5 bases). There are 12 residues in the CDR3. The V gene lost 0 bases and the J gene lost 5 bases, with 6 bases spanning the gap. Germline-derived CDR1 and CDR2 are SGHRS and YFSETQ. The CDR3 DNA is TGCGCCAGCAGCTTGGTCGGGGACGAGCAGTACTTC. This gives the protein CASSLVGDEQYF.

DNA of the CDR3: TGTGCCAGCAGCTTCAACCGGGACACCTACGAGCAGTACTTC. Protein sequence: CASSFNRDTYEQYF. The chain links TRBV11-2 to TRBJ2-7; the D gene is possibly TRBD1 (6 bases). In germline, CDR1 is SGHAT, CDR2 FQNNGV. This CDR3 comprises 14 residues. Trimming left V 3 bases short and J 2 bases short, with 11 bases between. The complete variable domain, with remaining parts taken from reference TRBV11-2 and TRBJ2-7, reads EAGVAQSPRYKIIEKRQSVAFWCNPISGHATLYWYQQILGQGPKLLIQFQNNGVVDDSQLPKDRFSAERLKGVDSTLKIQPAKLEDSAVYLCASSFNRDTYEQYFGPGTRLTVT.

This clonotype was recorded only once. This chain links TRBV20-1 with TRBJ2-7, with TRBD2 matching 9 bases. CDR3 length: 13 residues. Germline values: CDR1 DFQATT, CDR2 SNEGSKA (reference sequence). V lost 6 bases, J lost 3 bases, and 6 bases stayed unmatched. CDR3 sequence reads: CSATGTSLYEQYF. DNA of the CDR3: TGCAGTGCCACCGGGACTAGCCTCTACGAGCAGTACTTC.

The chain is built from TRBV12-3 or TRBV12-4 and TRBJ2-1, with D maybe TRBD1 (6 bases). The CDR3 is 13 residues long. Trimming took 5 bases from V and 10 from J, leaving 15 bases between them. CDR3 residues: CASSKTGVGEQFF. The DNA for the CDR3 is TGTGCCAGCAGTAAGACAGGAGTTGGCGAGCAGTTCTTC.

There are a few counts of this clonotype. The V gene is TRBV7-9, the J gene TRBJ2-1, with 9 bases fitting TRBD1. Per germline, CDR1 SEHNR and CDR2 FQNEAQ (reference sequence). There are 15 residues in the CDR3. Trimming took 5 bases from V and 1 from J; bases not matched to a gene: 3. CDR3: CASSAGTGSYNEQFF. The CDR3 DNA reads as TGTGCCAGCAGCGCCGGGACAGGGTCCTACAATGAGCAGTTCTTC.

This clonotype was observed at least ten times. The chain recombines TRBV27 with TRBJ2-7; D is perhaps TRBD2 (6 bases). The CDR3 totals 14 residues. Trimming removed 5 bases from V and 8 bases from J, with 19 bases in between. The germline gives CDR1 MNHEY, CDR2 SMNVEV (reference sequence). This chain's CDR3 is CASSTTRDSGQQYF. The DNA for the CDR3 is TGTGCCAGCAGTACCACCCGGGACTCCGGCCAGCAGTACTTC.

V and J are TRBV28 and TRBJ1-5; D ambiguous. Germline CDR1 and CDR2: MDHEN and SYDVKM. The V gene lost 5 bases and the J gene lost 7 bases, with 15 bases spanning the gap. This CDR3 contains 14 residues. CDR3 DNA: TGTGCCAGCAGTGCTCTAAGTGGCGGGCAGCCCCAGCATTTT. Translation: CASSALSGGQPQHF.

The rearrangement links TRBV6-6 to TRBJ2-7; the D gene could be TRBD1 or TRBD2 (5 bases each). This CDR3 has 14 residues. V was cut by 5 bases and J by 2 bases, with 13 bases left in between. Germline CDR1 MNHNY, CDR2 SVGAGI (reference sequence). For the CDR3, the DNA is TGTGCCAGCAGTCCACGGGACCTAACCTACGAGCAGTACTTC. Translation gives CASSPRDLTYEQYF.

Only a few counts were recorded for this clonotype. The chain links TRBV29-1 to TRBJ2-1; 10 bases agree with TRBD2. With V trimmed by 4 bases and J by 0 bases, 9 bases remained unmatched. CDR3 length: 17 amino acids. Germline loops: CDR1 SQVTM, CDR2 ANQGSEA. The CDR3 here is CSVVGGASGGSYNEQFF. The CDR3 DNA reads TGCAGCGTTGTGGGTGGGGCTAGCGGGGGCTCCTACAATGAGCAGTTCTTC.

The rearrangement uses TRBV10-3 and TRBJ1-5, with D maybe TRBD1 (6 bases). CDR1 ENHRY and CDR2 SYGVKD come from the germline V gene. This CDR3 has 15 amino acids. The germline V and J ends were trimmed by 4 bases and 0 bases, with 10 bases remaining between them. CDR3 amino acids: CAISVGGNSNQPQHF. DNA for the CDR3: TGTGCCATCAGTGTTGGGGGCAATAGCAATCAGCCCCAGCATTTT.

This clonotype is termed medium-sized. A read error may produce the germline difference seen at one junction end. This rearrangement joins TRBV2 to TRBJ1-1, with D perhaps matching TRBD1 (6 bases). Germline-derived CDR1 and CDR2 are SNHLY and FYNNEI. This CDR3 is 12 amino acids long. This CDR3 reads CASREGGLEAFF. CDR3 DNA: TGTGCCAGCAGGGAAGGGGGACTTGAAGCTTTCTTT.

The rearrangement uses TRBV24-1 and TRBJ2-3, with a possible D match to TRBD2 (6 bases). CDR1 is KGHDR and CDR2 is SFDVKD in the germline V gene. Deletions cut 1 base from V and 5 bases from J, with 9 bases between. The CDR3 loop spans 14 amino acids. The CDR3, as DNA: TGTGCCACCAGTGATTTCGACGGGGGAGATACGCAGTATTTT. It is translated as CATSDFDGGDTQYF.

This clonotype was recorded only once. The V and J genes are TRBV7-9 and TRBJ2-1; 15 nucleotides align to TRBD2. Germline lookup yields CDR1 SEHNR and CDR2 FQNEAQ (reference sequence). Trimming removed 5 bases from V and 8 bases from J; junction bases left unmatched: 4. The CDR3 contains 15 residues. The CDR3 protein is CASSRTSGRDHEQFF. CDR3 DNA sequence: TGTGCCAGCAGCCGGACTAGCGGGAGGGACCATGAGCAGTTCTTC.

This clonotype was detected only a few times. V gene TRBV9 combines with J gene TRBJ2-1; D is possibly TRBD2 (5 bases). V was shortened by 3 bases and J by 6 bases, with 19 bases between the two germline ends. The CDR3 length is 16 residues. CDR1 and CDR2 (germline): SGDLS, YYNGEE. CDR3 coding DNA: TGTGCCAGCAGCGCCCATCTCGGGGTTGCGGGCAATGAGCAGTTCTTC. As protein: CASSAHLGVAGNEQFF.